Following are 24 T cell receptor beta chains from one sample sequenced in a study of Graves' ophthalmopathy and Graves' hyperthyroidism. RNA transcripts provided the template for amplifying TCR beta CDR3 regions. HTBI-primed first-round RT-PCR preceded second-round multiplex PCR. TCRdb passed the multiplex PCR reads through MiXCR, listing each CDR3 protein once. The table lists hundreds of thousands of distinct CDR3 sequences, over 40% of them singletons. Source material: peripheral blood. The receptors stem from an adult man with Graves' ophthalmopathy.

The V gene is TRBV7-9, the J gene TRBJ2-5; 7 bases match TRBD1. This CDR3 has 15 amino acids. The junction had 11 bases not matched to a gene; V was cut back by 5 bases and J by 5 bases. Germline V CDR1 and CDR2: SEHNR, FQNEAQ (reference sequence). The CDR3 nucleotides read TGTGCCAGCAGCCGTCAGACAGGGTCGGGGGAGACCCAGTACTTC. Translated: CASSRQTGSGETQYF. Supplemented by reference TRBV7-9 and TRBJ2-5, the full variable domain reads DTGVSQNPRHKITKRGQNVTFRCDPISEHNRLYWYRQTLGQGPEFLTYFQNEAQLEKSRLLSDRFSAERPKGSFSTLEIQRTEQGDSAMYLCASSRQTGSGETQYFGPGTRLLVL.

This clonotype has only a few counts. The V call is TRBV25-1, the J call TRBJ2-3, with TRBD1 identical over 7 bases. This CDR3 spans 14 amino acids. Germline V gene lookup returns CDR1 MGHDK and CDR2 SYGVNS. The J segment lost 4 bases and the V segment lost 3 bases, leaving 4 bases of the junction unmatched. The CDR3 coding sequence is TGTGCCAGCAGTGATGGGACAGATCCAGATACGCAGTATTTT. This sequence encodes CASSDGTDPDTQYF.

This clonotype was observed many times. CDR3 in DNA: TGTGCCACCAGTGATTCCCAGGGGGCAACGACCGGGGAGCTGTTTTTT. Translation gives CATSDSQGATTGELFF. This sequence joins TRBV24-1 and TRBJ2-2; 8 bases match TRBD1. Germline CDR1 is KGHDR and CDR2 is SFDVKD. The ends lost 2 bases at V and 5 bases at J; junction bases unmatched: 6. This CDR3 is built from 16 residues.

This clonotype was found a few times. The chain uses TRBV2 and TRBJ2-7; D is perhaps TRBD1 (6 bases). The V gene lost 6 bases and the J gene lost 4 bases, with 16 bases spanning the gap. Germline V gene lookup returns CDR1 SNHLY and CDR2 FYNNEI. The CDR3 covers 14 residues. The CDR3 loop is CASSPWGPSYEQYF. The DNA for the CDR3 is TGTGCCAGCAGCCCCTGGGGGCCTTCATACGAGCAGTACTTC.

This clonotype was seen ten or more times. DNA of the CDR3: TGTGCCAGCAGCCCCCGGGGCAAAGACTCTGGAAACACCATATATTTT. Protein: CASSPRGKDSGNTIYF. The chain recombines TRBV7-9 with TRBJ1-3; weak D call: TRBD1 (5 bases). Germline V gives CDR1 SEHNR, CDR2 FQNEAQ (reference sequence). CDR3 length equals 16 residues. Trimming removed 5 bases at V and 0 bases at J, with 14 bases between.

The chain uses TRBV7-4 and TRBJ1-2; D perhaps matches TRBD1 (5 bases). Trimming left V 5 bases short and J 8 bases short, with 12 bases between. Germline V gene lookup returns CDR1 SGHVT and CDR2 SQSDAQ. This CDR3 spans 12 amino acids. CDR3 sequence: CASSAHGGGYTF. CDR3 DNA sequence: TGTGCCAGCAGCGCACACGGGGGAGGCTACACCTTC.

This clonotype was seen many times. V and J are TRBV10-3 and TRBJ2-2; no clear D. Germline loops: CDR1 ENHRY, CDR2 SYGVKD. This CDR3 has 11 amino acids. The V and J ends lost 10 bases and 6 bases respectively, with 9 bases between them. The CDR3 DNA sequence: TGTGCCACCCAGGCGTCCGGGGAGCTGTTTTTT. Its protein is CATQASGELFF.

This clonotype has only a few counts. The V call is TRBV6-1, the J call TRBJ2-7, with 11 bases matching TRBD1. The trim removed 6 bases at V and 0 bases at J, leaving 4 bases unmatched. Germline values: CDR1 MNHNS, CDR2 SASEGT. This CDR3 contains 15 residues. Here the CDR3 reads CASRGGQGGSYEQYF. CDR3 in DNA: TGTGCCAGCAGGGGGGGACAGGGGGGCTCCTACGAGCAGTACTTC.

The chain's CDR3 is CAIGDAGTGGHEQYF. The CDR3 region has the DNA TGTGCCATCGGGGATGCCGGGACAGGGGGCCACGAGCAGTACTTC. The chain has TRBV10-3 and TRBJ2-7; 12 positions match TRBD1. V was clipped by 8 bases and J by 5 bases; unmatched bases: 10. CDR1 is ENHRY and CDR2 is SYGVKD in the germline V gene. This CDR3 is 15 amino acids long.

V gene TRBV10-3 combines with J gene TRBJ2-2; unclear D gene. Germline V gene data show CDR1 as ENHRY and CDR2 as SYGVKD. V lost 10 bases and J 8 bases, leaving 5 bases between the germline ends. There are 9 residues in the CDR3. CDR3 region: CATQGELFF. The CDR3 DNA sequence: TGTGCCACCCAAGGGGAGCTGTTTTTT.

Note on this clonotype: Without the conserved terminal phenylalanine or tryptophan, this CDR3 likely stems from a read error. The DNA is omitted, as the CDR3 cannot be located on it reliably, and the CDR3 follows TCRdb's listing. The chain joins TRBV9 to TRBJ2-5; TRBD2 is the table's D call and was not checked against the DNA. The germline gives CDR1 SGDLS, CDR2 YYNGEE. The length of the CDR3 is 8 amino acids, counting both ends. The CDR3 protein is CASSPRRA.

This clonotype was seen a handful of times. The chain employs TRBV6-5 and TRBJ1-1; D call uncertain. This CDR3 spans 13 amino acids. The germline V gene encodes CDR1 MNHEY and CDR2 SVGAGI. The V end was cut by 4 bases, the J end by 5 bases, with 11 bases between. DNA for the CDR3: TGTGCCAGCAGTTCTATCCGGGAGACTGAAGCTTTCTTT. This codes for CASSSIRETEAFF.

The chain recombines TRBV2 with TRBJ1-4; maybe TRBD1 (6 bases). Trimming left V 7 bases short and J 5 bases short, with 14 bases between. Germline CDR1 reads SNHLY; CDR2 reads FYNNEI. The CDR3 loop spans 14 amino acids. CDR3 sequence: CASTAAGENEKLFF. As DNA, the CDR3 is TGTGCCAGCACCGCGGCAGGGGAAAATGAAAAACTGTTTTTT.

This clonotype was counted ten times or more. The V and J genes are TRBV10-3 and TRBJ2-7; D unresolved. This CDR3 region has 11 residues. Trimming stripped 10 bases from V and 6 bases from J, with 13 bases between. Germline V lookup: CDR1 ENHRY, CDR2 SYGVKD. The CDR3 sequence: CATSPLVEQYF. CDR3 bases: TGTGCCACCTCACCTCTAGTCGAGCAGTACTTC.

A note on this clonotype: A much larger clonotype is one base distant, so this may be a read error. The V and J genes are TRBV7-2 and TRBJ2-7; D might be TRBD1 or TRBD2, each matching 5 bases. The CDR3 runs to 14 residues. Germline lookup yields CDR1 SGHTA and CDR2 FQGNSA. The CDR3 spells CASSLDPDFRERYF. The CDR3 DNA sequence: TGTGCCAGCAGCTTAGATCCCGACTTCAGGGAGCGGTACTTC.

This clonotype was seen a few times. The CDR3 loop reads CASSRQRGGRETQYF. The CDR3 coding sequence is TGTGCCAGCAGCAGACAGCGGGGGGGCCGAGAGACCCAGTACTTC. The rearrangement joins TRBV7-2 to TRBJ2-5; 10 nucleotides match TRBD2. The length of the CDR3 is 15 residues. J was trimmed by 4 bases and V by 5 bases; bases with no gene match: 7. Looked up from germline, CDR1 is SGHTA and CDR2 is FQGNSA. Combining the CDR3 with reference TRBV7-2 and TRBJ2-5 gives the whole variable domain GAGVSQSPSNKVTEKGKDVELRCDPISGHTALYWYRQSLGQGLEFLIYFQGNSAPDKSGLPSDRFSAERTGGSVSTLTIQRTQQEDSAVYLCASSRQRGGRETQYFGPGTRLLVL.

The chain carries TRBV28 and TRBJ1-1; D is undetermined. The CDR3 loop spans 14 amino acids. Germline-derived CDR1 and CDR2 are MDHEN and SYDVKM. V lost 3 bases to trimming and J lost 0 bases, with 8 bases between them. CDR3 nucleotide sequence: TGTGCCAGCAGTTTTCACAGCATGAACACTGAAGCTTTCTTT. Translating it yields CASSFHSMNTEAFF.

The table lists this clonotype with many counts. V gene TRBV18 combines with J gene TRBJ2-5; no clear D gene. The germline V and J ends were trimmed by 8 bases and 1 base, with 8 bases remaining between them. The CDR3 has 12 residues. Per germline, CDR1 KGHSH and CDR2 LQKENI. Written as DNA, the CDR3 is TGTGCCAGCAGCCCTCCCCAAGAGACCCAGTACTTC. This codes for CASSPPQETQYF. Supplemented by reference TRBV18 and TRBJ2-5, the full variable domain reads NAGVMQNPRHLVRRRGQEARLRCSPMKGHSHVYWYRQLPEEGLKFMVYLQKENIIDESGMPKERFSAEFPKEGPSILRIQQVVRGDSAAYFCASSPPQETQYFGPGTRLLVL.

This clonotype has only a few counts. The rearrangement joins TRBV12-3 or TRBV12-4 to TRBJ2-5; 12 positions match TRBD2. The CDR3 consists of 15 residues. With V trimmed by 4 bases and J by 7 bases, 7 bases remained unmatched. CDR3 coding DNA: TGTGCCAGCAGTTCTGGACTAGCGGGGAGGGGGACCCAGTACTTC. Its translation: CASSSGLAGRGTQYF.

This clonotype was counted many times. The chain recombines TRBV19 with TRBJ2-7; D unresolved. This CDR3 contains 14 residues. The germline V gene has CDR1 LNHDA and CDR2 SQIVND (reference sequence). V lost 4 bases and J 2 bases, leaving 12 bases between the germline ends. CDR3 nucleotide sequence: TGTGCCAGTAGTACCGACCGACAAGCCTACGAGCAGTACTTC. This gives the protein CASSTDRQAYEQYF.

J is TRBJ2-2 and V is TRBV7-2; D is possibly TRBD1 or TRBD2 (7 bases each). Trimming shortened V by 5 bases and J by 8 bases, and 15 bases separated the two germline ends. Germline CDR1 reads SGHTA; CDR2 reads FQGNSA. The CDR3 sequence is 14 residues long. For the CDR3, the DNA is TGTGCCAGCAGCCTCAGGGGGGGGAGAGGGGAGCTGTTTTTT. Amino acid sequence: CASSLRGGRGELFF.

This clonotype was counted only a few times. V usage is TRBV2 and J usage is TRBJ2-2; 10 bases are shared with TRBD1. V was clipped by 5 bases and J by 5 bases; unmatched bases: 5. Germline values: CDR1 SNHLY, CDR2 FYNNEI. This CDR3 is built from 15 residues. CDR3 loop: CASSRQGARTGELFF. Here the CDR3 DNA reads TGTGCCAGCAGTCGACAGGGGGCGCGTACCGGGGAGCTGTTTTTT.

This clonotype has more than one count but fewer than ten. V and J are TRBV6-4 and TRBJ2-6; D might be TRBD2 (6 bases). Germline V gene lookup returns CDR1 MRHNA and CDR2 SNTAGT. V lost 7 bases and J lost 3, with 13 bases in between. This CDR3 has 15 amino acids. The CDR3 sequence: CASIGGASGANVLTF. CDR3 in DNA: TGTGCCAGCATTGGAGGGGCTAGTGGGGCCAACGTCCTGACTTTC.

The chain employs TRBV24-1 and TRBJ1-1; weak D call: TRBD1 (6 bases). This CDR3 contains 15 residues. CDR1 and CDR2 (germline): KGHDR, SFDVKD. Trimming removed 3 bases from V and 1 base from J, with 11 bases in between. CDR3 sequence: CATSDTPDRNTEAFF. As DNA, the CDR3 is TGTGCCACCAGTGATACCCCGGACAGGAACACTGAAGCTTTCTTT.